One and the same sample provided the 18 T cell receptor beta chains below, sequenced in a study of CD8 T cells in Susac syndrome. The authors reverse transcribed about 0.45 to 1 ug RNA with random hexamers. TCRdb reprocessed the immunoSEQ multiplex PCR reads with MiXCR, giving one entry per CDR3 protein. The sample records 250,000 to 300,000 distinct CDR3 sequences, 65% to 90% being singletons. Sequencing was done on a sample of CD8+ T cells from PBMCs. The receptors derive from a human donor with multiple sclerosis.

The chain employs TRBV27 and TRBJ2-7; 9 bases fit TRBD2. CDR1 and CDR2 (germline): MNHEY, SMNVEV (reference sequence). V lost 5 bases, J lost 5 bases, and 13 bases stayed unmatched. This CDR3 comprises 16 residues. In DNA form, the CDR3 reads TGTGCCAGCAGTCTCCTACTGACTAGCGGACCCGACGAGCAGTACTTC. Its translation is CASSLLLTSGPDEQYF.

The chain has TRBV7-2 and TRBJ1-2; D unresolved. Per germline, CDR1 SGHTA and CDR2 FQGNSA. This CDR3 is built from 14 residues. Between the trimmed V and J ends, which lost 7 bases and 4 bases, there was a span of 16 bases. The CDR3 nucleotides are TGTGCCAGCAAGTCGTCTCCTTCAGCCTATGGCTACACCTTC. This sequence encodes CASKSSPSAYGYTF.

This clonotype was detected only a few times. The rearrangement links TRBV7-9 to TRBJ1-1; D call uncertain. V was cut by 6 bases and J by 6 bases, with 14 bases left in between. CDR1 and CDR2 (germline): SEHNR, FQNEAQ (reference sequence). The CDR3 consists of 13 residues. The CDR3 bases are TGTGCCAGCAGTCCTGGGCTTCTTCCTGAAGCTTTCTTT. It translates to CASSPGLLPEAFF.

The chain is built from TRBV4-1 and TRBJ1-1, with D unclear. The CDR3 consists of 16 residues. Germline loops: CDR1 MGHRA, CDR2 YSYEKL. The V end lost 0 bases, the J end lost 3 bases, and 14 bases lay between the germline ends. CDR3 in amino acids: CASSQDRYRIHTEAFF. In DNA, the CDR3 is TGCGCCAGCAGCCAAGATCGGTACCGGATACACACTGAAGCTTTCTTT.

This clonotype was seen a few times. The rearrangement joins TRBV6-5 to TRBJ1-2; weak D call: TRBD1 (5 bases). Germline V gives CDR1 MNHEY, CDR2 SVGAGI. CDR3 size: 15 residues. Deletions cut 6 bases from V and 8 bases from J, with 22 bases between. The CDR3 reads CASSYGQEGRLGYTF. The CDR3 region has the DNA TGTGCCAGCAGCTACGGCCAGGAGGGGCGCCTCGGCTACACCTTC.

This clonotype occurred a few times. V usage is TRBV6-1 and J usage is TRBJ2-1; D is unresolved. Trimming took off 2 bases at V and 10 bases at J, with 12 bases between the two ends. CDR1 is MNHNS and CDR2 is SASEGT in the germline V gene. This CDR3 has 13 residues. The DNA for the CDR3 is TGTGCCAGCAGTGAATTTGCCCCCCTCGAGCAGTTCTTC. Amino acids: CASSEFAPLEQFF.

This clonotype occurred once. V usage is TRBV28 and J usage is TRBJ2-2; D uncertain. The V end lost 4 bases, the J end lost 5 bases, and 11 bases lay between the germline ends. The CDR3 runs 14 residues. From germline, CDR1 is MDHEN and CDR2 SYDVKM. In DNA form, the CDR3 reads TGTGCCAGCAGTTACCGAGGAAGGACCGGGGAGCTGTTTTTT. Protein product: CASSYRGRTGELFF.

V gene TRBV10-3 combines with J gene TRBJ1-2; possible D gene TRBD1, 5 bases. The germline CDR1 and CDR2 sequences are ENHRY and SYGVKD. CDR3 length equals 16 residues. V shed 2 bases and J shed 0 bases, with 13 bases lying between them. CDR3 nucleotide sequence: TGTGCCATCAGTGAGGGGGGAAATCCCACTAACTATGGCTACACCTTC. Translated, it gives CAISEGGNPTNYGYTF.

This sequence joins TRBV7-9 and TRBJ2-7; tentative D call: TRBD1 (6 bases). Germline V gives CDR1 SEHNR, CDR2 FQNEAQ (reference sequence). V was trimmed by 2 bases and J by 4 bases, leaving 12 bases between them. The CDR3 has 14 residues. CDR3 nucleotides: TGTGCCAGCAGCTTAATCTCAGGGGCTTACGAGCAGTACTTC. Its translation is CASSLISGAYEQYF.

The chain recombines TRBV27 with TRBJ2-1; 11 bases are shared with TRBD2. CDR1 MNHEY and CDR2 SMNVEV come from the germline V gene (reference sequence). This CDR3 is 16 amino acids long. V gave up 6 bases and J gave up 7 bases; unmatched junction bases: 11. The CDR3 DNA is TGTGCCAGCAGGACCGGGACTAGCGGACCTCAAAATGAGCAGTTCTTC. It yields the protein CASRTGTSGPQNEQFF.

The rearrangement uses TRBV20-1 and TRBJ1-2; 8 positions agree with TRBD1. V shed 5 bases, J shed 2 bases, and the junction held 7 bases outside the gene matches. Germline lookup yields CDR1 DFQATT and CDR2 SNEGSKA (reference sequence). The CDR3 loop spans 14 amino acids. The CDR3 protein is CSARWTGSNYGYTF. Here the CDR3 DNA reads TGCAGTGCTCGTTGGACAGGGAGCAACTATGGCTACACCTTC.

The chain links TRBV5-4 to TRBJ2-7; D gene uncertain. Germline lookup yields CDR1 SGHNT and CDR2 YYREEE (reference sequence). V was cut by 7 bases and J by 0 bases, with 14 bases left in between. CDR3 length: 14 residues. This CDR3 is CASFDLDHSYEQYF. In DNA, the CDR3 is TGTGCCAGCTTCGACCTTGACCACTCCTACGAGCAGTACTTC.

The rearrangement links TRBV12-3 or TRBV12-4 to TRBJ2-6; unclear D gene. Trimming stripped 2 bases from V and 4 bases from J, with 6 bases between. The CDR3 totals 14 residues. CDR3 DNA: TGTGCCAGCAGTTTACTAGACGGGGCCAACGTCCTGACTTTC. It encodes CASSLLDGANVLTF.

The chain links TRBV29-1 to TRBJ2-1; D gene ambiguous. CDR3 length: 12 amino acids. CDR1 and CDR2 (germline): SQVTM, ANQGSEA. With 7 bases removed from V and 8 bases from J, the gap between germline ends came to 15 bases. The CDR3 loop reads CSDRNRMHEQFF. CDR3 DNA sequence: TGCAGCGACCGTAATCGGATGCATGAGCAGTTCTTC.

V gene TRBV12-3 or TRBV12-4 combines with J gene TRBJ2-5; D gene uncertain. Between the trimmed V and J ends, which lost 5 bases and 5 bases, there was a span of 12 bases. The CDR3 is made up of 13 amino acids. The CDR3 spells CASSADIGETQYF. Here the CDR3 DNA reads TGTGCCAGCAGTGCCGACATCGGGGAGACCCAGTACTTC.

This chain uses TRBV4-1 with TRBJ1-1, with D possibly being TRBD1 (6 bases). V lost 1 base and J lost 0, with 18 bases in between. This CDR3 contains 18 residues. The germline V gene encodes CDR1 MGHRA and CDR2 YSYEKL. CDR3 sequence (DNA): TGCGCCAGCAGCCAAGGGCGAAACAGGGCGGATTTGAACACTGAAGCTTTCTTT. Protein sequence: CASSQGRNRADLNTEAFF.

The chain has TRBV6-5 and TRBJ2-3; D uncertain. With 8 bases removed from V and 3 bases from J, the gap between germline ends came to 12 bases. This CDR3 contains 13 residues. CDR1 is MNHEY, CDR2 SVGAGI, per germline. The CDR3 here is CASGMKETDTQYF. CDR3 bases: TGTGCCAGCGGGATGAAGGAAACAGATACGCAGTATTTT.

This chain uses TRBV4-3 with TRBJ2-3; D unclear. Deletions cut 0 bases from V and 0 bases from J, with 7 bases between. This CDR3 is 15 amino acids long. Per germline, CDR1 LGHNA and CDR2 YSLEER. CDR3: CASSQDTPSTDTQYF. In DNA form, the CDR3 reads TGCGCCAGCAGCCAAGATACCCCGAGCACAGATACGCAGTATTTT.